Many counts were recorded for the clone carrying this T cell receptor beta chain. TCR beta CDR3 region amplification was performed from RNA transcripts. The HTBI primer set was used in a first-round RT-PCR of the TCR CDR3. One entry per CDR3 protein, called by TCRdb with MiXCR from the multiplex PCR reads. The table shows 360,000 or so distinct CDR3 sequences, with around 15% occurring only once. The data originate from a study of T cells in Graves' hyperthyroidism and ophthalmopathy. The germline V gene encodes CDR1 SNHLY and CDR2 FYNNEI. The CDR3 sequence is 14 residues long. The J segment lost 3 bases and the V segment lost 6 bases, leaving 3 bases of the junction unmatched.

Sequenced input: blood. The chain links TRBV2 to TRBJ2-1, with 9 nucleotides matching TRBD2. This clonotype was sampled from a woman in her sixties with Graves' ophthalmopathy. CDR3 nucleotide sequence: TGTGCCAGCAGGGAGACTAGCGGCTACAATGAGCAGTTCTTC. This encodes CASRETSGYNEQFF. Full variable domain (missing parts from reference TRBV2 and TRBJ2-1): EPEVTQTPSHQVTQMGQEVILRCVPISNHLYFYWYRQILGQKVEFLVSFYNNEISEKSEIFDDQFSVERPDGSNFTLKIRSTKLEDSAMYFCASRETSGYNEQFFGPGTRLTVL.